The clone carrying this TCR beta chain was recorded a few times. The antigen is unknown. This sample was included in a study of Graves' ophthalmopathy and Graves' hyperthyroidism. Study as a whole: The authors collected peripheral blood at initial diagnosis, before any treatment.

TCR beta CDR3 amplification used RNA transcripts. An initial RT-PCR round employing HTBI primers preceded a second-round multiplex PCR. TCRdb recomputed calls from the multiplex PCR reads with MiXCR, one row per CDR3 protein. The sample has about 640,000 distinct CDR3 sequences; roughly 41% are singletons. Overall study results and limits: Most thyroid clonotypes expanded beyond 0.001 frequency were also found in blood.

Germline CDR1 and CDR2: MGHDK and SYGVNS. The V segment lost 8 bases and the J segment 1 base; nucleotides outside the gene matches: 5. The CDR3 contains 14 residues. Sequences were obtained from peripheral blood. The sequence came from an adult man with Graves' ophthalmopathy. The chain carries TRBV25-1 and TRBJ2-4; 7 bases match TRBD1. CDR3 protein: CASAKQGAKNIQYF. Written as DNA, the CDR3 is TGTGCCAGCGCAAAACAGGGGGCCAAAAACATTCAGTACTTC.